This T cell receptor (beta chain) was identified during a study of CD8+ T cells in alopecia areata. Study results and limitations: Normal scalp had lower clonality than lesional scalp, with alopecia totalis/universalis lesions showing this most strongly. Given one nonresponder, whether baseline CD8+ expansion relates to response remains uncertain. When scalp samples are sequenced, resident alphabeta T cells of normal skin are also captured.

Treatment noted: oral pan-JAK inhibitor, 5-10 mg twice daily. RNA extraction was followed by reverse transcription into cDNA, which acted as the sequencing template. Produced via immunoSEQ multiplex PCR; TCRdb's table is partial and in-frame only. The table includes 130,000 or so clones, about 86% detected once. This CDR3 contains 13 residues. Germline-derived CDR1 and CDR2 are PRHDT and FYEKMQ (reference sequence). Trimming took 4 bases from V and 7 from J, leaving 11 bases between them. This clone was recorded once. Its specificity is unknown. The sample in question was CD8+ T cells sorted from blood, obtained at week 4, from a patient treated with tofacitinib. The sequence came from a human donor with alopecia areata. This chain joins TRBV13 and TRBJ2-1; no clear D gene. The CDR3 DNA is TGTGCCAGCAGCTCCCCCCCCTTGAATGAGCAGTTCTTC. As protein: CASSSPPLNEQFF.